Listed here is a single T cell receptor (beta chain). This entry belongs to a study of somatic mutations in cytotoxic T cells in rheumatoid arthritis. The germline CDR1 and CDR2 sequences are MNHNS and SASEGT. The V end was cut by 5 bases, the J end by 5 bases, with 13 bases between. This CDR3 is 13 amino acids long. The protocol was immunoSEQ multiplex PCR, while the TCRdb copy is restricted to in-frame clones and leaves out a portion. The table has tens of thousands of clones, approximately 85% seen once. The sample was CD8+ T cells sorted from blood. This rearrangement joins TRBV6-1 to TRBJ2-7; TRBD2 is a possible D gene (5 bases). The source is an adult with rheumatoid arthritis. CDR3 protein: CASSTERVHEQYF. The DNA for the CDR3 is TGTGCCAGCAGTACGGAGAGGGTCCACGAGCAGTACTTC.